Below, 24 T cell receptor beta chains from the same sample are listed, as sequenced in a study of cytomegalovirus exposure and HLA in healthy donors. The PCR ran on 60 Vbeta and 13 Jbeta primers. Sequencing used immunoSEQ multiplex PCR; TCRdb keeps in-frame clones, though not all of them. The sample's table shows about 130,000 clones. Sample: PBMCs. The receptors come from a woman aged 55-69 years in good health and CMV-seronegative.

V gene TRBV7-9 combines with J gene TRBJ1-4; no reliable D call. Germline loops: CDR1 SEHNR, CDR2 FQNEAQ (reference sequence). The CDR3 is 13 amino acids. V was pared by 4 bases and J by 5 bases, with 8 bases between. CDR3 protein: CASSSSVNEKLFF. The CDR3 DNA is TGTGCCAGCAGCTCGTCCGTAAATGAAAAACTGTTTTTT. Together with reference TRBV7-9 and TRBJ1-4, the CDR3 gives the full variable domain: DTGVSQNPRHKITKRGQNVTFRCDPISEHNRLYWYRQTLGQGPEFLTYFQNEAQLEKSRLLSDRFSAERPKGSFSTLEIQRTEQGDSAMYLCASSSSVNEKLFFGSGTQLSVL.

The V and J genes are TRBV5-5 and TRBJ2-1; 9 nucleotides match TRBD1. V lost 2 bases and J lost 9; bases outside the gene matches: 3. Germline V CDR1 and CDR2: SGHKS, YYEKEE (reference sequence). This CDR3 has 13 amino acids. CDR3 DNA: TGTGCCAGCAGCTTCACAGGGGGCGGTGAGCAGTTCTTC. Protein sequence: CASSFTGGGEQFF. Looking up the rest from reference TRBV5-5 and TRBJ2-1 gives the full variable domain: DAGVTQSPTHLIKTRGQQVTLRCSPISGHKSVSWYQQVLGQGPQFIFQYYEKEERGRGNFPDRFSARQFPNYSSELNVNALLLGDSALYLCASSFTGGGEQFFGPGTRLTVL.

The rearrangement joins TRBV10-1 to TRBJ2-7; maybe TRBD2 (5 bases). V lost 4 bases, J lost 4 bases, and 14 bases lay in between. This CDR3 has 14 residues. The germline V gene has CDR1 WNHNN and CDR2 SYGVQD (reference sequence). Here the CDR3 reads CASSVGLMVYEQYF. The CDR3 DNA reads TGCGCCAGCAGTGTTGGACTCATGGTATACGAGCAGTACTTC.

The CDR3 DNA reads as TGTGCCAGCAGTTCAGGCGGGAGGACGGGTGAGCAGTACTTC. Translation: CASSSGGRTGEQYF. The J gene is TRBJ2-7, the V gene TRBV27; TRBD2 agrees at 8 bases. The ends lost 4 bases at V and 7 bases at J; junction bases unmatched: 9. The CDR3 is made up of 14 amino acids. The V gene's germline CDR1 is MNHEY and CDR2 SMNVEV (reference sequence).

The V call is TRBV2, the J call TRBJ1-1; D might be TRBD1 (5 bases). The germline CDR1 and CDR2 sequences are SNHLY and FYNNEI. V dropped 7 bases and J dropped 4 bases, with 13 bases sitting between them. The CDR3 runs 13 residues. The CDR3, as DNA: TGTGCCAGCACCCGGGACTTCTCCACTGAAGCTTTCTTT. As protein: CASTRDFSTEAFF.

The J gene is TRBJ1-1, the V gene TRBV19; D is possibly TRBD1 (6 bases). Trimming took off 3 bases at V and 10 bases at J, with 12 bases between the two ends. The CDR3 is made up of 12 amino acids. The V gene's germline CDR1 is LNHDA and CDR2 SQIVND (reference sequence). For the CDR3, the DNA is TGTGCCAGTAGTATGCCAGGGGCAGGAGCTTTCTTT. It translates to CASSMPGAGAFF.

CDR3: CASSPRQGVGNTIYF. CDR3 sequence (DNA): TGTGCCAGCAGCCCCAGGCAGGGTGTGGGAAACACCATATATTTT. The rearrangement joins TRBV7-3 to TRBJ1-3; D possibly corresponds to TRBD1 (5 bases). V dropped 5 bases and J dropped 4 bases, with 15 bases sitting between them. CDR1 and CDR2 (germline): SGHTA, FQGTGA. The CDR3 extends over 15 amino acids. Full variable domain (outside the CDR3, taken from reference TRBV7-3 and TRBJ1-3): GAGVSQTPSNKVTEKGKYVELRCDPISGHTALYWYRQSLGQGPEFLIYFQGTGAADDSGLPNDRFFAVRPEGSVSTLKIQRTERGDSAVYLCASSPRQGVGNTIYFGEGSWLTVV.

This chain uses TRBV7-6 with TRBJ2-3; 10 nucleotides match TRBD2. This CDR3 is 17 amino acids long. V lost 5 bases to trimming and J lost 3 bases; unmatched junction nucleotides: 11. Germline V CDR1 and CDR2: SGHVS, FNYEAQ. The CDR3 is CASSPTMGTSVTDTQYF. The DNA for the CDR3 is TGTGCCAGCAGCCCCACAATGGGGACTAGCGTGACAGATACGCAGTATTTT. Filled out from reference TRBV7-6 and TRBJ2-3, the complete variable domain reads GAGVSQSPRYKVTKRGQDVALRCDPISGHVSLYWYRQALGQGPEFLTYFNYEAQQDKSGLPNDRFSAERPEGSISTLTIQRTEQRDSAMYRCASSPTMGTSVTDTQYFGPGTRLTVL.

CDR3 bases: TGTGCCAGCAGGGCACGACTAGCGGGAGGACAGTTCTTC. Protein product: CASRARLAGGQFF. The chain links TRBV6-5 to TRBJ2-1; 13 bases line up with TRBD2. V lost 6 bases to trimming and J lost 13 bases; unmatched junction nucleotides: 6. Germline V gives CDR1 MNHEY, CDR2 SVGAGI. This CDR3 contains 13 residues.

CDR3 in DNA: TGTGCCAGCAGTTTATGGGCTGACAGACACAATCAGCCCCAGCATTTT. Protein sequence: CASSLWADRHNQPQHF. The chain recombines TRBV28 with TRBJ1-5; the D gene is possibly TRBD1 (5 bases). Deletions cut 0 bases from V and 3 bases from J, with 12 bases between. The CDR3 consists of 16 residues. Germline lookup yields CDR1 MDHEN and CDR2 SYDVKM. Filled out from reference TRBV28 and TRBJ1-5, the complete variable domain reads DVKVTQSSRYLVKRTGEKVFLECVQDMDHENMFWYRQDPGLGLRLIYFSYDVKMKEKGDIPEGYSVSREKKERFSLILESASTNQTSMYLCASSLWADRHNQPQHFGDGTRLSIL.

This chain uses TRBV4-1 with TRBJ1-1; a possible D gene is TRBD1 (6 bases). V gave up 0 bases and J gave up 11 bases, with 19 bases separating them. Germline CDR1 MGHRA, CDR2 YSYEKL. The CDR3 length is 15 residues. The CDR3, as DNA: TGCGCCAGCAGCCAAGATACCTACAACACAGGGCGTGCTTTCTTT. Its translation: CASSQDTYNTGRAFF.

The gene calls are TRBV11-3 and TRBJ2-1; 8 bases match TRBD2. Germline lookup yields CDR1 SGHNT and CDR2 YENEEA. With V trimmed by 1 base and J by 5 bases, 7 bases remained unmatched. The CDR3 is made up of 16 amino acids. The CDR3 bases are TGTGCCAGCAGCTTAGTTGCGGGAGGACGAGACAATGAGCAGTTCTTC. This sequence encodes CASSLVAGGRDNEQFF.

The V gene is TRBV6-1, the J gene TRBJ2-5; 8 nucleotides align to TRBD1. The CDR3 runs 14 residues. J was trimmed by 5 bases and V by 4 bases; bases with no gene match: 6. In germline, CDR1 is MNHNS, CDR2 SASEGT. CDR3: CASSVQGAWETQYF. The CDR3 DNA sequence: TGTGCCAGCAGTGTTCAGGGGGCTTGGGAGACCCAGTACTTC.

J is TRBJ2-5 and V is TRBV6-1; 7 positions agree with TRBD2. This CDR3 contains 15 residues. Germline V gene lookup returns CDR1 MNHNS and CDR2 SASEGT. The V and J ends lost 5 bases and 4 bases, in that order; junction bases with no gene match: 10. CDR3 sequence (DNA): TGTGCCAGCAGTCCGGAGCGGGGTGGACGAGAGACCCAGTACTTC. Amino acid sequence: CASSPERGGRETQYF.

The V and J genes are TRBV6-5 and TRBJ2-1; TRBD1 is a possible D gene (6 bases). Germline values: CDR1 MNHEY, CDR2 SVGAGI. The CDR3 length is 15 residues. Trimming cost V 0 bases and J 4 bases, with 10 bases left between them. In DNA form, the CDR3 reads TGTGCCAGCAGTTACTCCGGGACAAATTACAATGAGCAGTTCTTC. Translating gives CASSYSGTNYNEQFF.

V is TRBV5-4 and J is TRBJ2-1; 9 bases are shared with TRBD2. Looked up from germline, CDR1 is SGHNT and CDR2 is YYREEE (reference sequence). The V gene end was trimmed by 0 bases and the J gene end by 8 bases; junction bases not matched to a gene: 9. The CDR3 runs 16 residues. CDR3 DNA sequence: TGTGCCAGCAGCTTGGTGGGGCGGGAGGGCGAGGATGAGCAGTTCTTC. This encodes CASSLVGREGEDEQFF.

The CDR3 DNA reads as TGCAGCGTTGGGGCGGGACTTAACAATGAGCAGTTCTTC. This gives the protein CSVGAGLNNEQFF. The chain couples TRBV29-1 to TRBJ2-1; tentatively, D is TRBD2 (6 bases). The germline CDR1 and CDR2 sequences are SQVTM and ANQGSEA. V lost 4 bases to trimming and J lost 5 bases, with 12 bases between them. This CDR3 region has 13 residues.

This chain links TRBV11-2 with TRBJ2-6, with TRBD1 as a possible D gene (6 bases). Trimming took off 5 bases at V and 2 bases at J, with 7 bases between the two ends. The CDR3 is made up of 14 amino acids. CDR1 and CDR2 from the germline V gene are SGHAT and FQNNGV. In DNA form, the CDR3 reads TGTGCCAGCAGCCCAGGGGCTGGGGCCAACGTCCTGACTTTC. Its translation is CASSPGAGANVLTF.

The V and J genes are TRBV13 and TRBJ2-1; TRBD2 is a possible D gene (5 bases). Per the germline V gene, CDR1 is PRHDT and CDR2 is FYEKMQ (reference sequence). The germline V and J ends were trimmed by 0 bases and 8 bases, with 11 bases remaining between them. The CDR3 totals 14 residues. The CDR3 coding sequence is TGTGCCAGCAGCTTAGGCCTTAGCGACTATGAGCAGTTCTTC. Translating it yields CASSLGLSDYEQFF.

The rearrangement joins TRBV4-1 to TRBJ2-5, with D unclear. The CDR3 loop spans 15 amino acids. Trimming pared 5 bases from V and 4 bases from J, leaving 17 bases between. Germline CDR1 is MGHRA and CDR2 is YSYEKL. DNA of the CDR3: TGCGCCAGCAGCTCCGGTGTCGTCTCGGGAGAGACCCAGTACTTC. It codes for CASSSGVVSGETQYF.

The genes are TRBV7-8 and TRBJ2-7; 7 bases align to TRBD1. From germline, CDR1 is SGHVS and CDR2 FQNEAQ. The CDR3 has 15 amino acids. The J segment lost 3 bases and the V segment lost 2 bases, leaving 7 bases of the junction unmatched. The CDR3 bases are TGTGCCAGCAGCTTATTGACAGGGCCGCGCTACGAGCAGTACTTC. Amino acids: CASSLLTGPRYEQYF.

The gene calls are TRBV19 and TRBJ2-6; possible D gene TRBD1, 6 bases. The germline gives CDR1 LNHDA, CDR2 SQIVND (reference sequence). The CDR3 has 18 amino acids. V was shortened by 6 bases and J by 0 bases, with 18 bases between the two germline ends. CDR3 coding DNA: TGTGCCAGTAGGACTCCTCGGGACACTAACTCTGGGGCCAACGTCCTGACTTTC. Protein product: CASRTPRDTNSGANVLTF.

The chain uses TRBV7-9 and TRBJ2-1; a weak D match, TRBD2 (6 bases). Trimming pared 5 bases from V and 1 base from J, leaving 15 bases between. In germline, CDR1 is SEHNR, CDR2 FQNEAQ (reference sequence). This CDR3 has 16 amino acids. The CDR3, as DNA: TGTGCCAGCAGCCCCATGCTAGCGCCGTCCTACAATGAGCAGTTCTTC. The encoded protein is CASSPMLAPSYNEQFF.

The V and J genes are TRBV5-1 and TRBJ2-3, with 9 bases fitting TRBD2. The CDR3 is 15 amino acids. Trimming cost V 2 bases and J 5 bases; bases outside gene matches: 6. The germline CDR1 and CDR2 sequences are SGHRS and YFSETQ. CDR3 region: CASSLGGRALDTQYF. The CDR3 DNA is TGCGCCAGCAGCTTAGGCGGGAGGGCCTTAGATACGCAGTATTTT.